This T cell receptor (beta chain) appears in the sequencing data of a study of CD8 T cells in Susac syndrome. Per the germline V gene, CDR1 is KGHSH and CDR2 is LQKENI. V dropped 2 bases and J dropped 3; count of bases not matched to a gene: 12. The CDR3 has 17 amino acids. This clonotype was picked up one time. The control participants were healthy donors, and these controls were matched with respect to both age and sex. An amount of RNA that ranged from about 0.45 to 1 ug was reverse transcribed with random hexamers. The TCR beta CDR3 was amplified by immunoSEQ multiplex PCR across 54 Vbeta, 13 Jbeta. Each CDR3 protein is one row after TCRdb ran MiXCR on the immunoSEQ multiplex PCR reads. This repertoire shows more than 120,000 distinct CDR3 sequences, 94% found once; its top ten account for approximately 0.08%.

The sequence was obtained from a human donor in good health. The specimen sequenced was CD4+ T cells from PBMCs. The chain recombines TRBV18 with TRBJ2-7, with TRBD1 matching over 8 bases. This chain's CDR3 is CASSPFALGQEFYEQYF. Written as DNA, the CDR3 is TGTGCCAGCTCACCATTTGCCTTGGGACAGGAGTTCTACGAGCAGTACTTC.